The 6 T cell receptor beta chains below were found in one sample sequenced in a study of cytomegalovirus exposure and HLA in healthy donors (dated by TCRdb to about 2017). Library preparation used the immunoSEQ multiplex PCR assay. For the multiplex PCR, a mixture combining 60 forward primers for TCR Vbeta segments and 13 reverse primers for TCR Jbeta segments was used. TCRdb stores this immuneACCESS table with in-frame sequences only. Part of the clones is absent; in the studies checked, under half of the shortfall reflects unresolved V genes, and no reason is known for the rest. This sample lists 130,000 to 150,000 clones; around 80% were detected once. About 2.9% of the sample rests with the top ten. Sequencing used PBMCs. All receptors derive from a female donor in good health and CMV-seronegative.

The chain joins TRBV5-1 to TRBJ2-1; TRBD2 matches 8 bases. The CDR3 is 17 residues long. V lost 0 bases to trimming and J lost 0 bases; unmatched junction nucleotides: 5. CDR1 SGHRS and CDR2 YFSETQ come from the germline V gene. CDR3 amino acids: CASSLGLAHSSYNEQFF. CDR3 sequence (DNA): TGCGCCAGCAGCTTGGGACTAGCGCACAGCTCCTACAATGAGCAGTTCTTC.

The chain employs TRBV6-1 and TRBJ1-4, with 9 bases that match TRBD1. Germline loops: CDR1 MNHNS, CDR2 SASEGT. The V gene end was trimmed by 3 bases and the J gene end by 4 bases; junction bases not matched to a gene: 3. CDR3 size: 15 residues. CDR3 amino acids: CASSEATGGNEKLFF. The CDR3 bases are TGTGCCAGCAGTGAGGCGACAGGGGGTAATGAAAAACTGTTTTTT.

CDR3 in DNA: TGTGCCAGCAGTTTATACACTAGTGGTAAAGAGCAGTTCTTC. Protein product: CASSLYTSGKEQFF. J is TRBJ2-1 and V is TRBV27; maybe TRBD2 (5 bases). There are 14 residues in the CDR3. Trimming removed 1 base from V and 10 bases from J, with 14 bases in between. Germline CDR1 reads MNHEY; CDR2 reads SMNVEV (reference sequence).

This clone was detected once. The chain links TRBV4-2 to TRBJ1-2; tentative D call: TRBD1 (6 bases). This CDR3 has 14 amino acids. V was cut by 0 bases and J by 4 bases, with 9 bases left in between. CDR1 and CDR2 from the germline V gene are LGHNA and YNFKEQ. The CDR3 DNA reads TGTGCCAGCAGCCAAGAAACAGGGACCTATGGCTACACCTTC. Translation gives CASSQETGTYGYTF.

The chain has TRBV5-4 and TRBJ1-2, with TRBD1 identical over 10 bases. The CDR3 contains 17 residues. V lost 4 bases and J lost 5; bases outside the gene matches: 14. Germline assignment: CDR1 SGHNT and CDR2 YYREEE (reference sequence). Here the CDR3 reads CASSLRDRGQTPYGYTF. Here the CDR3 DNA reads TGTGCCAGCAGCCTGCGGGACAGGGGCCAAACCCCGTATGGCTACACCTTC.

The rearrangement links TRBV5-6 to TRBJ2-1, with D possibly being TRBD2 (6 bases). Germline V gives CDR1 SGHDT, CDR2 YYEEEE. The V end lost 1 base, the J end lost 2 bases, and 7 bases lay between the germline ends. The CDR3 spans 14 residues. As DNA, the CDR3 is TGTGCCAGCAGCTTGCGGAGGGCCTACAATGAGCAGTTCTTC. Protein sequence: CASSLRRAYNEQFF.